Listed here are 14 T cell receptor beta chains from one sample, sequenced in a study of Ad26.COV2.S vaccination and SARS-CoV-2 variants. Measured with immunoSEQ multiplex PCR; TCRdb has only the in-frame clones, and not every one. Of about 480,000 clones in the sample, approximately 88% were seen once. This sample's treatment: 15 to 20 received Ad26.COV2.S at low or high dose, single or two shots; five or six received placebo; per-sample allocation not given. Specimen acquisition occurred on day 63 following the initial vaccine or placebo injection. The specimen was peripheral blood, collected in a trial of Ad26.COV2.S vaccine versus placebo. The receptors derive from a person between 18 and 65 years old who received the Ad26.COV2.S COVID-19 vaccine or a placebo.

This sequence joins TRBV11-1 and TRBJ1-2; D is perhaps TRBD1 (5 bases). With 1 base removed from V and 7 bases from J, the gap between germline ends came to 13 bases. Germline CDR1 SGHAT, CDR2 FQDESV (reference sequence). The CDR3 totals 14 residues. The CDR3 sequence is CASSLVGGVGGYTF. The DNA of the CDR3 is TGTGCCAGCAGCTTAGTCGGGGGAGTCGGTGGCTACACCTTC.

Concerning this clone itself: Other DNA sequences in this specimen translate into the identical CDR3. The gene calls are TRBV28 and TRBJ2-7; unclear D gene. Trimming shortened V by 9 bases and J by 0 bases, and 9 bases separated the two germline ends. Germline V gene sequence: CDR1 MDHEN, CDR2 SYDVKM. This CDR3 has 12 residues. The CDR3: CASSPPSYEQYF. In DNA, the CDR3 is TGTGCCAGTTCTCCCCCCTCCTACGAGCAGTACTTC.

This chain joins TRBV15 and TRBJ1-2, with 7 bases matching TRBD1. The CDR3 totals 13 residues. Germline V gene data show CDR1 as LNHNV and CDR2 as YYDKDF (reference sequence). Trimming took 4 bases from V and 8 from J; bases not matched to a gene: 7. This chain's CDR3 is CATSTDRVGGYTF. CDR3 nucleotide sequence: TGTGCCACCAGCACCGACAGGGTCGGGGGCTACACCTTC. The full variable domain, in which reference TRBV15 and TRBJ1-2 provide the parts outside the CDR3, is DAMVIQNPRYQVTQFGKPVTLSCSQTLNHNVMYWYQQKSSQAPKLLFHYYDKDFNNEADTPDNFQSRRPNTSFCFLDIRSPGLGDTAMYLCATSTDRVGGYTFGSGTRLTVV.

The chain uses TRBV7-4 and TRBJ2-7, with D perhaps matching TRBD2 (6 bases). This CDR3 comprises 17 residues. In germline, CDR1 is SGHVT, CDR2 SQSDAQ. V was pared by 2 bases and J by 2 bases, with 19 bases between. CDR3 loop: CASSLWRGSCLTYEQYF. DNA for the CDR3: TGTGCCAGCAGCTTATGGAGGGGCTCTTGCTTAACCTACGAGCAGTACTTC.

This sequence joins TRBV7-8 and TRBJ1-5; D remains ambiguous. This CDR3 is 15 amino acids long. Germline CDR1 SGHVS, CDR2 FQNEAQ. Trimming left V 1 base short and J 0 bases short, with 7 bases between. The CDR3 spells CASSLVGNSNQPQHF. The CDR3 DNA reads as TGTGCCAGCAGCTTAGTGGGGAATAGCAATCAGCCCCAGCATTTT.

The J gene is TRBJ2-7, the V gene TRBV11-3, with D possibly TRBD2 on 6 matching bases. Germline V gene data show CDR1 as SGHNT and CDR2 as YENEEA. Trimming cost V 5 bases and J 6 bases, with 14 bases left between them. The CDR3 loop spans 13 amino acids. CDR3 nucleotide sequence: TGTGCCAGCAGCCGCGCGAGGGGACTCGAGCAGTACTTC. The encoded protein is CASSRARGLEQYF.

V usage is TRBV24-1 and J usage is TRBJ1-1; 10 bases fit TRBD1. V lost 4 bases and J lost 10; bases outside the gene matches: 5. CDR1 and CDR2 (germline): KGHDR, SFDVKD. The CDR3 is 13 residues long. CDR3 residues: CATSDPGQGRAFF. The CDR3 DNA reads as TGTGCCACCAGTGACCCGGGACAGGGGAGAGCTTTCTTT.

The V and J genes are TRBV7-2 and TRBJ1-5; possible D gene TRBD1, 5 bases. The CDR3 covers 13 residues. V was cut by 3 bases and J by 7 bases, with 10 bases left in between. Germline CDR1 and CDR2: SGHTA and FQGNSA. The CDR3 spells CASSFERGQPQHF. CDR3 DNA sequence: TGTGCCAGCAGCTTCGAAAGGGGACAGCCCCAGCATTTT.

The J gene is TRBJ1-4, the V gene TRBV5-4, with no clear D. Germline values: CDR1 SGHNT, CDR2 YYREEE (reference sequence). The CDR3 totals 14 residues. V gave up 5 bases and J gave up 12 bases, with 20 bases separating them. The CDR3 sequence is CASSPELRATELFF. Written as DNA, the CDR3 is TGTGCCAGCAGTCCCGAACTTCGGGCCACGGAACTGTTTTTT. Full variable domain (outside the CDR3, taken from reference TRBV5-4 and TRBJ1-4): ETGVTQSPTHLIKTRGQQVTLRCSSQSGHNTVSWYQQALGQGPQFIFQYYREEENGRGNFPPRFSGLQFPNYSSELNVNALELDDSALYLCASSPELRATELFFGSGTQLSVL.

This clone was seen ten or more times. The V and J genes are TRBV30 and TRBJ2-7, with D unresolved. Germline loops: CDR1 GTSNPN, CDR2 SVGIG (reference sequence). Trimming stripped 4 bases from V and 5 bases from J, with 15 bases between. This CDR3 contains 13 residues. The CDR3 spells CAWIRPVGNEQYF. CDR3 sequence (DNA): TGTGCCTGGATTCGGCCGGTAGGGAACGAGCAGTACTTC.

In its sample, this clone was seen a few times. The chain employs TRBV23-1 and TRBJ2-1; TRBD2 matches 12 bases. TRBV23-1 is identified as an open reading frame with a role that is uncertain. V lost 0 bases, J lost 0 bases, and 9 bases stayed unmatched. The CDR3 consists of 20 residues. CDR3 nucleotides: TGCGCCAGCAGTCAATCGCTAGCGGGAGGGCCATTTAGCTCCTACAATGAGCAGTTCTTC. Protein: CASSQSLAGGPFSSYNEQFF.

The chain combines TRBV5-4 with TRBJ2-5; the match to TRBD1 covers 7 bases. Trimming removed 4 bases from V and 0 bases from J; junction bases left unmatched: 9. Germline CDR1 is SGHNT and CDR2 is YYREEE (reference sequence). This CDR3 is 16 amino acids long. CDR3 DNA: TGTGCCAGCAGCCGCTATACAGGGGTAGACCAAGAGACCCAGTACTTC. Protein: CASSRYTGVDQETQYF. Looking up the rest from reference TRBV5-4 and TRBJ2-5 gives the full variable domain: ETGVTQSPTHLIKTRGQQVTLRCSSQSGHNTVSWYQQALGQGPQFIFQYYREEENGRGNFPPRFSGLQFPNYSSELNVNALELDDSALYLCASSRYTGVDQETQYFGPGTRLLVL.

This clone appeared a few times. The CDR3 DNA reads as TGTGCCAGCAGTGGACTGACCTACGAGCAGTACTTC. This encodes CASSGLTYEQYF. J is TRBJ2-7 and V is TRBV28; D might be TRBD2 (5 bases). The V and J ends lost 5 bases and 2 bases respectively, with 7 bases between them. The CDR3 runs to 12 residues. Germline V CDR1 and CDR2: MDHEN, SYDVKM.

The rearrangement links TRBV14 to TRBJ2-7, with 10 bases identical to TRBD1. This CDR3 contains 15 residues. Trimming cost V 2 bases and J 4 bases; bases outside gene matches: 5. Germline V lookup: CDR1 SGHDN, CDR2 FVKESK. DNA of the CDR3: TGTGCCAGCAGCCAATCGGACAGGGGGTTTTACGAGCAGTACTTC. It specifies CASSQSDRGFYEQYF.